The 23 T cell receptor beta chains given below trace back to one sample, sequenced in a study of blood T cell repertoires in COVID-19. TCRdb keeps only in-frame clones here, not all; method: immunoSEQ multiplex PCR. The repertoire holds 230,000 or so clones, with around 82% as singletons. The sample taken for sequencing was PBMCs or T cells enriched from blood (not recorded which). The receptor set was obtained from a man aged 50 to 60 who had recovered from COVID-19.

The genes are TRBV5-1 and TRBJ1-2, with D possibly being TRBD1 (6 bases). The ends were cut back, 4 bases at V and 6 bases at J, with 19 bases in the middle. This CDR3 is 15 amino acids long. The germline gives CDR1 SGHRS, CDR2 YFSETQ. CDR3: CASSARSQGLDGYTF. CDR3 DNA sequence: TGCGCCAGCAGCGCACGGTCCCAGGGGCTTGATGGCTACACCTTC.

The rearrangement links TRBV3-1 (or the pseudogene TRBV3-2) to TRBJ2-5; 12 bases agree with TRBD2. There are 15 residues in the CDR3. Trimming at V came to 8 bases and at J to 3 bases, leaving 7 bases not matched to a gene. Germline V lookup: CDR1 LGHDT, CDR2 YNNKEL (reference sequence). In DNA form, the CDR3 reads TGTGCCAGCCAACTAGCGGGGGGTAGTAAAGAGACCCAGTACTTC. Protein sequence: CASQLAGGSKETQYF.

The chain couples TRBV5-8 to TRBJ2-7, with no clear D. The ends were cut back, 2 bases at V and 3 bases at J, with 12 bases in the middle. The CDR3 covers 14 residues. Germline loops: CDR1 SGHTS, CDR2 YDEGEE. CDR3 loop: CASSLRGVNYEQYF. Here the CDR3 DNA reads TGTGCCAGCAGCTTACGAGGAGTCAACTACGAGCAGTACTTC.

The chain recombines TRBV11-3 with TRBJ2-7, with D uncertain. Germline V CDR1 and CDR2: SGHNT, YENEEA. Trimming pared 1 base from V and 7 bases from J, leaving 8 bases between. The CDR3 runs to 12 residues. CDR3 sequence (DNA): TGTGCCAGCAGCTTAGTCGAGGAAGAGCAGTACTTC. This codes for CASSLVEEEQYF.

The V call is TRBV5-1, the J call TRBJ2-5; tentatively, D is TRBD2 (5 bases). V gave up 0 bases and J gave up 3 bases, with 12 bases separating them. The CDR3 covers 15 residues. CDR1 and CDR2 from the germline V gene are SGHRS and YFSETQ. CDR3 loop: CASSLVGSAKETQYF. CDR3 bases: TGCGCCAGCAGCTTGGTTGGTAGCGCCAAAGAGACCCAGTACTTC.

J is TRBJ2-3 and V is TRBV27; 11 positions agree with TRBD1. The V segment lost 10 bases and the J segment 11 bases; nucleotides outside the gene matches: 17. There are 15 residues in the CDR3. CDR1 and CDR2 from the germline V gene are MNHEY and SMNVEV (reference sequence). Here the CDR3 DNA reads TGTGCCAAGCACGGCGCGATGGACAGGGGGCGGGGGCAGTATTTT. As protein: CAKHGAMDRGRGQYF.

This clone was detected only once. V is TRBV19 and J is TRBJ2-1; 7 bases are a match to TRBD1. The germline gives CDR1 LNHDA, CDR2 SQIVND (reference sequence). The V gene end was trimmed by 6 bases and the J gene end by 7 bases; junction bases not matched to a gene: 18. CDR3 length: 17 residues. The CDR3 bases are TGTGCCAGTAGCAAGGCGAGGGGGCGCACGGTGGGTAATGAGCAGTTCTTC. Its protein is CASSKARGRTVGNEQFF.

This clone showed up many times. The rearrangement joins TRBV28 to TRBJ2-1; 8 bases fit TRBD1. There are 16 residues in the CDR3. The V gene's germline CDR1 is MDHEN and CDR2 SYDVKM. V lost 7 bases to trimming and J lost 6 bases; unmatched junction nucleotides: 14. In DNA form, the CDR3 reads TGTGCCAGCACCACTTTTGTGACAGGGGATTTCAATGAGCAGTTCTTC. Amino acid sequence: CASTTFVTGDFNEQFF. Full variable domain (outside the CDR3, taken from reference TRBV28 and TRBJ2-1): DVKVTQSSRYLVKRTGEKVFLECVQDMDHENMFWYRQDPGLGLRLIYFSYDVKMKEKGDIPEGYSVSREKKERFSLILESASTNQTSMYLCASTTFVTGDFNEQFFGPGTRLTVL.

CDR3: CASSQAGQTDANTGELFF. CDR3 DNA sequence: TGCGCCAGCAGCCAAGCCGGACAGACGGACGCGAACACCGGGGAGCTGTTTTTT. This sequence joins TRBV4-1 and TRBJ2-2; D is perhaps TRBD1 (6 bases). With 1 base removed from V and 0 bases from J, the gap between germline ends came to 15 bases. The length of the CDR3 is 18 residues. Germline V gene lookup returns CDR1 MGHRA and CDR2 YSYEKL.

The J gene is TRBJ1-2, the V gene TRBV7-9; TRBD1 matches at 8 bases. V lost 5 bases and J lost 7; bases outside the gene matches: 9. The CDR3 extends over 14 amino acids. CDR1 SEHNR and CDR2 FQNEAQ come from the germline V gene (reference sequence). The chain's CDR3 is CASSPRTGLGGYTF. The CDR3 DNA sequence: TGTGCCAGCAGCCCGAGGACAGGGTTAGGTGGCTACACCTTC.

The gene calls are TRBV2 and TRBJ2-7; possible D gene TRBD1, 5 bases. The germline CDR1 and CDR2 sequences are SNHLY and FYNNEI. The CDR3 is 14 amino acids. Trimming took off 5 bases at V and 9 bases at J, with 20 bases between the two ends. CDR3 region: CASSLDRMVERQYF. The CDR3 DNA sequence: TGTGCCAGCAGTTTAGACAGAATGGTGGAGCGGCAGTACTTC.

The J gene is TRBJ2-7, the V gene TRBV11-1; D may be TRBD2 (6 bases). CDR1 and CDR2 from the germline V gene are SGHAT and FQDESV (reference sequence). The CDR3 runs 15 residues. V was trimmed by 1 base and J by 3 bases, leaving 13 bases between them. In DNA form, the CDR3 reads TGTGCCAGCAGCTTAGGGACGGTGCGGGGCTACGAGCAGTACTTC. It codes for CASSLGTVRGYEQYF.

This clone was picked up one time. This chain links TRBV5-6 with TRBJ2-7; tentative D call: TRBD2 (5 bases). Looked up from germline, CDR1 is SGHDT and CDR2 is YYEEEE. The CDR3 spans 13 residues. V lost 0 bases, J lost 3 bases, and 7 bases lay in between. The CDR3 nucleotides read TGTGCCAGCAGCTTGGGAGACTACTACGAGCAGTACTTC. Its protein product is CASSLGDYYEQYF.

This clone was observed once. The genes are TRBV11-3 and TRBJ1-4, with D possibly TRBD1 on 5 matching bases. The CDR3 contains 17 residues. The germline CDR1 and CDR2 sequences are SGHNT and YENEEA. Between the trimmed V and J ends, which lost 5 bases and 5 bases, there was a span of 21 bases. CDR3: CASSPLLGGALNEKLFF. DNA for the CDR3: TGTGCCAGCAGCCCATTACTGGGCGGGGCCCTAAATGAAAAACTGTTTTTT. The entire variable domain, with the rest obtained from reference TRBV11-3 and TRBJ1-4, is as follows: EAGVVQSPRYKIIEKKQPVAFWCNPISGHNTLYWYLQNLGQGPELLIRYENEEAVDDSQLPKDRFSAERLKGVDSTLKIQPAELGDSAVYLCASSPLLGGALNEKLFFGSGTQLSVL.

The CDR3 nucleotides are TGTGCCAGCAGCCGCCCCGGGAGCGGACGGGAGACCCAGTACTTC. It encodes CASSRPGSGRETQYF. The chain has TRBV7-9 and TRBJ2-5, with D perhaps matching TRBD2 (6 bases). This CDR3 is built from 15 residues. Germline CDR1 reads SEHNR; CDR2 reads FQNEAQ (reference sequence). The V gene lost 5 bases and the J gene lost 5 bases, with 18 bases spanning the gap.

This sequence joins TRBV28 and TRBJ1-2, with TRBD1 as a possible D gene (5 bases). Germline lookup yields CDR1 MDHEN and CDR2 SYDVKM. V lost 8 bases, J lost 5 bases, and 21 bases lay in between. The CDR3 is 15 residues long. The CDR3 reads CASLNQGRLWYGYTF. CDR3 DNA: TGTGCCAGCCTCAACCAGGGCCGACTGTGGTATGGCTACACCTTC.

This clone was picked up a small number of times. The V call is TRBV9, the J call TRBJ2-7, with 8 bases matching TRBD2. The germline gives CDR1 SGDLS, CDR2 YYNGEE. With V trimmed by 2 bases and J by 2 bases, 9 bases remained unmatched. This CDR3 is 16 amino acids long. CDR3 sequence: CASSVRGGLATYEQYF. The CDR3, as DNA: TGTGCCAGCAGCGTCAGAGGTGGACTAGCTACCTACGAGCAGTACTTC.

The table lists this clone with many counts. The chain couples TRBV10-3 to TRBJ2-7, with 9 bases matching TRBD1. The CDR3 has 14 residues. CDR1 is ENHRY, CDR2 SYGVKD, per germline. Trimming cost V 10 bases and J 0 bases; bases outside gene matches: 7. This CDR3 is CASTDRGDSYEQYF. In nucleotides, the CDR3 is TGTGCCAGTACGGACAGGGGCGACTCCTACGAGCAGTACTTC.

The V call is TRBV5-5, the J call TRBJ2-3; no clear D gene. This CDR3 has 15 amino acids. CDR1 is SGHKS, CDR2 YYEKEE, per germline (reference sequence). Trimming took 0 bases from V and 0 from J, leaving 8 bases between them. CDR3 nucleotides: TGTGCCAGCAGCTTGGTTGGCCAGAGCACAGATACGCAGTATTTT. This translates into CASSLVGQSTDTQYF.

The chain recombines TRBV7-9 with TRBJ2-7; D not certain. Trimming took off 2 bases at V and 0 bases at J, with 8 bases between the two ends. The CDR3 is 14 amino acids. Germline lookup yields CDR1 SEHNR and CDR2 FQNEAQ (reference sequence). The CDR3 loop is CASSLSLSSYEQYF. Here the CDR3 DNA reads TGTGCCAGCAGCTTAAGTCTGAGCTCCTACGAGCAGTACTTC.

The V call is TRBV12-5, the J call TRBJ2-5, with TRBD2 matching 10 bases. CDR1 LGHNT and CDR2 FRNRAP come from the germline V gene. The CDR3 loop spans 16 amino acids. V was pared by 6 bases and J by 3 bases, with 10 bases of the junction left unmatched. CDR3 sequence reads: CASGPPGLAPKETQYF. CDR3 nucleotide sequence: TGTGCTAGTGGACCCCCGGGACTAGCGCCAAAAGAGACCCAGTACTTC.

The gene calls are TRBV5-5 and TRBJ2-7; 8 bases agree with TRBD2. The CDR3 extends over 17 amino acids. Germline V lookup: CDR1 SGHKS, CDR2 YYEKEE (reference sequence). V shed 1 base, J shed 6 bases, and the junction held 15 bases outside the gene matches. CDR3 residues: CASSLRGGRAPRGEQYF. The CDR3 coding sequence is TGTGCCAGCAGCTTGCGGGGGGGCAGGGCCCCCAGAGGCGAGCAGTACTTC.

The V and J genes are TRBV2 and TRBJ1-4; D might be TRBD1 (5 bases). Germline CDR1 and CDR2: SNHLY and FYNNEI. V gave up 8 bases and J gave up 0 bases, with 16 bases separating them. This CDR3 spans 16 amino acids. This CDR3 reads CASQRRDYTTNEKLFF. The CDR3 coding sequence is TGTGCCAGCCAGAGGAGGGACTATACAACTAATGAAAAACTGTTTTTT.